Below, one T cell receptor (beta chain) is given with its context. The sample comes from a study of technical replicates of blood from several donors. Some clones are missing from TCRdb's copy, which holds only in-frame ones; the method was immunoSEQ multiplex PCR. This sample has about 97,000 clones; approximately 95% occur once, and the top ten carry about 0.3%. CDR1 and CDR2 from the germline V gene are LGHNA and YNFKEQ. With 0 bases clipped from V and 5 bases from J, the junction kept 13 bases outside the gene matches. The CDR3 length is 18 residues. Sample: T cells isolated from PBMCs. The sequence derives from a human donor in good health. This chain connects TRBV4-2 to TRBJ2-5; 9 bases map to TRBD2. The CDR3 nucleotides read TGTGCCAGCAGCCAAGAACGCCGAGTGGCGGGAGGGATGGAGACCCAGTACTTC. This encodes CASSQERRVAGGMETQYF.